The TCR beta chain under discussion was sequenced for a study of T cells after yellow fever vaccination (dated 2019 in TCRdb). With regard to the full study: The SMART-Seq v4 Ultra Low Input RNA kit was used to prepare libraries from fractions with low cell numbers. To follow T-cell clones before and after primary and booster YFV17D yellow fever vaccination, bulk TCR alpha and beta repertoires were sequenced over time. Two healthy male donors, one aged 18 to 29 and one aged 30 to 40 years, were included in the cohort. Bulk PBMC replicates and cell subsets were isolated from blood drawn at multiple timepoints before and after both primary and secondary immunization.

CDR3 length: 15 amino acids, cysteine to phenylalanine. Only the CDR3 portion is preserved as DNA: 45 bases, with reading frame beginning at the first base. Based on the germline V gene, the CDR1 and CDR2 sequences are MDHEN and SYDVKM. Trimming removed 10 bases from V and 0 bases from J, leaving 18 bases between the germline ends. Overall study results and their limits: Compared with the primary T-cell response, the secondary T-cell response was faster but weaker, reaching its peak on day 5 rather than on day 15. FACS-sorted repertoires could contain abundant contaminating clonotypes from the bulk population, so computational filtering was required. Only a couple of donors were included in the study, so the extent to which the findings can be generalized is limited. Most clones expanded after primary vaccination were re-detected after the booster (around 96% of CD4 and more than 70% of CD8), suggesting broad memory maintenance. A small share of clonotypes was detected in both CD4 and CD8 compartments, with the overlap likely arising from convergent recombination.

The treatment or condition label, read with the paper, signifies: live attenuated yellow fever vaccine strain. A standard Ficoll-Paque protocol was used to isolate PBMCs from peripheral blood. Dynabeads CD4 and CD8 positive selection kits were used to isolate CD4 and CD8 T-cell fractions. RNA was extracted with TriZol from bulk PBMCs, CD4 and CD8 fractions, and dextramer-positive and dextramer-negative fractions. This clonotype was seen at least ten times. Its target antigen remains unknown. Per-base quality was not reported, and no clone a single base away is much larger than it. Sequencing used an Illumina NovaSeq 6000. TCR cDNA was synthesized by 5'RACE template switching, which introduced a universal primer site and unique molecular identifiers. Priming for cDNA synthesis came from both the TCR alpha and TCR beta constant segments. Libraries were amplified in two PCR steps, with sample barcodes and sequencing adapters added in the second step. Sequencing of the libraries was done on either Illumina HiSeq 2500 (2x100 bp) or NovaSeq (2x150 bp). Under the source paper's analysis protocol: Reads were demultiplexed and collapsed into UMI consensus sequences with MIGEC, and V(D)J alignment was performed with MiXCR. Vaccine-responding clonotypes were identified with edgeR using replicate PBMC samples, with FDR below 0.01 and a log2 fold change above 5 up to day 15 being required. Each bulk clonotype was labeled CD4 or CD8 based on which sequenced repertoire, CD4 or CD8, contained the clonotype at higher abundance. TCRdb reanalyzed the raw reads on its own, using fastp at Q25 for trimming and MiXCR for clone calling, and kept in-frame beta chains. Each entry is one CDR3 protein sequence, shown with its most common DNA and genes. Clone size and V and J calls follow TCRdb, not the original study. Recorded for this sample are under 400,000 distinct CDR3 sequences; around 13% of them occurred a single time. Jointly, the top ten make up around 3% of the sample.

Specimen: CD4+ T cells sorted from PBMCs, collected 15 days after the yellow fever booster vaccination. This clonotype was sampled from a young man who received the YFV17D yellow fever vaccine. Here the chain combines TRBV28 and TRBJ1-2; TRBD1 could be the D gene, as 5 bases match. The DNA is as follows: TGTGCCACCCCAGGAGAGGGGCCCGCTAACTATGGCTACACCTTC. Its protein is CATPGEGPANYGYTF.